These T cell receptor beta chains were read from a single sample in a study of OX40 agonist ivuxolimab in advanced cancers. Sequencing was performed with immunoSEQ multiplex PCR; in TCRdb, only in-frame clones are kept and a portion is missing. Of tens of thousands of clones listed, less than 85% are singletons. This material consisted of CD4+ or CD8+ T cells sorted from blood, taken in a trial of the OX40 agonist ivuxolimab. The receptors were gathered from an adult with an advanced solid tumor such as melanoma, head and neck, liver or kidney cancer. CDR3s leave out the opening cysteine and the closing phenylalanine or tryptophan. Fields, in order: CDR3 protein, J gene, V gene.

CDR3aa: ASSWVREDEQF; j_gene: TRBJ2-1; v_gene: TRBV27
CDR3aa: ASRTGDRGVTEAF; j_gene: TRBJ1-1; v_gene: TRBV7-8
CDR3aa: AISEAEYPNYGYT; j_gene: TRBJ1-2; v_gene: TRBV10-3
CDR3aa: ASSPTRQVQETQY; j_gene: TRBJ2-5; v_gene: TRBV7-6
CDR3aa: ASSRTASSEQY; j_gene: TRBJ2-7; v_gene: TRBV19
CDR3aa: ASSMGGSEQF; j_gene: TRBJ2-1; v_gene: TRBV5-1
CDR3aa: ASSPGGVNEQF; j_gene: TRBJ2-1; v_gene: TRBV7-9
CDR3aa: ASSYGTSGRKGEQF; j_gene: TRBJ2-1; v_gene: TRBV13
CDR3aa: ASSFSYEQY; j_gene: TRBJ2-7; v_gene: TRBV5-6
CDR3aa: ASSQGGLDYGYT; j_gene: TRBJ1-2; v_gene: TRBV6-5
CDR3aa: ASSDGTNSPLH; j_gene: TRBJ1-6; v_gene: TRBV11-3
CDR3aa: ASSRRDRGQETQY; j_gene: TRBJ2-5; v_gene: TRBV5-8
CDR3aa: ASSPPGTGGYEQY; j_gene: TRBJ2-7; v_gene: TRBV4-1
CDR3aa: ASSPGQGYTEAF; j_gene: TRBJ1-1; v_gene: TRBV27
CDR3aa: ASSLTGGSSGSWDTQY; j_gene: TRBJ2-3; v_gene: TRBV7-3
CDR3aa: ASSLEEMALRDEQF; j_gene: TRBJ2-1; v_gene: TRBV5-6
CDR3aa: ASSLAPSGAYEQY; j_gene: TRBJ2-7; v_gene: TRBV11-3
CDR3aa: ASSLAPNEQF; j_gene: TRBJ2-1; v_gene: TRBV5-1
CDR3aa: ASSPQSPGGTVETQY; j_gene: TRBJ2-5; v_gene: TRBV7-2
CDR3aa: ASRMTGAPYEQY; j_gene: TRBJ2-7; v_gene: TRBV27
CDR3aa: ASRAATGPGYT; j_gene: TRBJ1-2; v_gene: TRBV13
CDR3aa: ATLGDTGTSPTGELF; j_gene: TRBJ2-2; v_gene: TRBV19
CDR3aa: SVERPSSSYNEQF; j_gene: TRBJ2-1; v_gene: TRBV29-1
CDR3aa: ASSDSAGASGGYT; j_gene: TRBJ1-2; v_gene: TRBV6-4